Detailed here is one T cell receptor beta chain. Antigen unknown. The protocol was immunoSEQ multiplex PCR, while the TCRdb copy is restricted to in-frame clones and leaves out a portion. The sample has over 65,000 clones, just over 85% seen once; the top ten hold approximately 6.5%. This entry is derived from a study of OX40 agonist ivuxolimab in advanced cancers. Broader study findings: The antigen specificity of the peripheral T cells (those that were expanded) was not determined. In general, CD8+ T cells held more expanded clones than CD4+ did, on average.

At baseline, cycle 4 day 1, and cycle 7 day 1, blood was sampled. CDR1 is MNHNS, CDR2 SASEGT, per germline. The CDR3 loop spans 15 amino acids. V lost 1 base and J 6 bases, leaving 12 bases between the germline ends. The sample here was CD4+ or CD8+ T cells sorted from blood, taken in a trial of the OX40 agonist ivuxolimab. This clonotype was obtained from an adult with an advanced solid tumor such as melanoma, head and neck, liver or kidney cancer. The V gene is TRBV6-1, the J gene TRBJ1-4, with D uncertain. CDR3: CASSEVRNLDEKLFF. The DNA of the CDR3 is TGTGCCAGCAGTGAAGTAAGGAATCTAGATGAAAAACTGTTTTTT.